A selection of T cell receptor beta chains follows, all from one sample in a study of blood T cell repertoires in COVID-19. The table came from immunoSEQ multiplex PCR; TCRdb's copy has only in-frame clones and leaves some out. Of some 350,000 clones listed, 87% are singletons. Sequencing input: PBMCs or T cells enriched from blood (not recorded which). These receptors all stem from a woman aged 25 to 45 who had recovered from COVID-19. The CDR3 runs from the conserved cysteine through the conserved F or W. Each record gives: clone size, D gene, J gene, V gene, CDR3 protein, CDR3 DNA. D genes are given only for firm matches. Rows give clone size only sometimes, using once, few, many, or a class for an expanded clone.

once | . | TRBJ1-2 | TRBV12-3/TRBV12-4 | CASSIGTAYGYTF | TGTGCCAGCAGTATAGGGACTGCCTATGGCTACACCTTC
. | . | TRBJ2-1 | TRBV12-2 | CASRHKKWASGGPSSYNEQFF | TGTGCAAGTCGCCACAAAAAGTGGGCTAGCGGGGGCCCTAGCTCCTACAATGAGCAGTTCTTC
. | . | TRBJ2-7 | TRBV3-1/TRBV3-2 | CASSQAYSYEQYF | TGTGCCAGCAGCCAGGCTTATTCCTACGAGCAGTACTTC
. | . | TRBJ1-2 | TRBV4-1 | CASSQDRFSTGPYGYTF | TGCGCCAGCAGCCAAGATCGATTCAGTACAGGTCCCTATGGCTACACCTTC
. | TRBD2 | TRBJ2-3 | TRBV10-3 | CAISDGTSGDQQYF | TGTGCCATCAGTGATGGAACTAGCGGGGATCAGCAGTATTTT
. | . | TRBJ1-4 | TRBV19 | CASRPSGEFLEKLFF | TGTGCCAGTAGACCATCAGGGGAGTTTTTGGAAAAACTGTTTTTT
. | . | TRBJ2-1 | TRBV9 | CASSVAGGTYNEQFF | TGTGCCAGCAGCGTAGCCGGCGGTACCTACAATGAGCAGTTCTTC
. | . | TRBJ2-3 | TRBV11-2 | CASSLYRLASTDTQYF | TGTGCCAGCAGCTTATATAGGCTAGCAAGCACAGATACGCAGTATTTT
. | TRBD2 | TRBJ2-3 | TRBV13 | CASSLGGSTDTQYF | TGTGCCAGCAGCCTCGGGGGGAGCACAGATACGCAGTATTTT
. | . | TRBJ1-1 | TRBV3-1/TRBV3-2 | CASSQVSGREAFF | TGTGCCAGCAGCCAAGTATCAGGGCGAGAAGCTTTCTTT
. | TRBD1 | TRBJ2-7 | TRBV5-1 | CASSSRQGARYEQYF | TGCGCCAGCAGCTCCAGGCAGGGGGCTCGTTACGAGCAGTACTTC
. | TRBD1 | TRBJ1-2 | TRBV4-3 | CASSQDRGQDYGYTF | TGCGCCAGCAGCCAAGATCGGGGACAGGACTATGGCTACACCTTC
. | . | TRBJ1-5 | TRBV5-1 | CASSLESGYNQPQHF | TGCGCCAGCAGCTTGGAATCAGGGTACAATCAGCCCCAGCATTTT
. | TRBD1 | TRBJ2-2 | TRBV5-5 | CASSLTGTGIPGELFF | TGTGCCAGCAGCTTGACCGGGACAGGGATTCCCGGGGAGCTGTTTTTT
many | TRBD1 | TRBJ2-7 | TRBV6-5 | CASSYDRGGTYEQYF | TGTGCCAGCAGTTACGACAGGGGCGGGACCTACGAGCAGTACTTC
. | TRBD2 | TRBJ2-3 | TRBV9 | CASSVGIPAGGPGTQYF | TGTGCCAGCAGCGTAGGGATCCCAGCGGGGGGGCCGGGGACGCAGTATTTT
. | TRBD2 | TRBJ2-5 | TRBV6-5 | CASSYTPGGGQETQYF | TGTGCCAGCAGTTACACCCCCGGGGGGGGCCAAGAGACCCAGTACTTC
. | . | TRBJ1-2 | TRBV19 | CASSIRPAGDYGYTF | TGTGCCAGTAGTATACGCCCCGCAGGGGACTATGGCTACACCTTC
. | TRBD2 | TRBJ2-7 | TRBV7-9 | CASSFSQREGSYEQYF | TGTGCCAGCAGCTTTTCCCAGAGGGAGGGGAGCTACGAGCAGTACTTC
. | . | TRBJ1-2 | TRBV5-1 | CASSLTETYGYTF | TGCGCCAGCAGCTTAACAGAGACGTATGGCTACACCTTC
. | TRBD1 | TRBJ2-1 | TRBV19 | CASSMLGQIYNEQFF | TGTGCCAGTAGTATGTTGGGACAGATCTACAATGAGCAGTTCTTC
. | . | TRBJ2-7 | TRBV7-9 | CASSLGRSYEQYF | TGTGCCAGCAGCTTGGGCAGGTCCTACGAGCAGTACTTC
. | . | TRBJ2-5 | TRBV28 | CASSPDLTSETQYF | TGTGCCAGCAGTCCCGACTTGACCTCCGAGACCCAGTACTTC
. | TRBD2 | TRBJ2-3 | TRBV5-4 | CASSLGLAGSTDTQYF | TGTGCCAGCAGCTTGGGACTAGCGGGAAGCACAGATACGCAGTATTTT
. | TRBD1 | TRBJ1-5 | TRBV6-2/TRBV6-3 | CASSTGESTGAPRAPQHF | TGTGCCAGCAGTACAGGAGAGTCGACAGGGGCCCCTCGGGCGCCCCAGCATTTT
. | TRBD2 | TRBJ2-5 | TRBV7-2 | CASSERGPSNF | TGTGCCAGCAGCGAGCGGGGCCCCTCAAACTTC
. | . | TRBJ1-2 | TRBV19 | CASNLRGRGIYGYTF | TGTGCCAGTAATCTCCGTGGTAGGGGTATCTATGGCTACACCTTC
. | TRBD1 | TRBJ1-2 | TRBV2 | CASGQGSGYTF | TGTGCCAGCGGACAGGGATCTGGCTACACCTTC
. | TRBD1 | TRBJ1-4 | TRBV28 | CASSSDRADEKLFF | TGTGCCAGCAGTTCTGACAGGGCGGACGAGAAACTGTTTTTT
. | . | TRBJ1-2 | TRBV7-8 | CASTPGGRALIHGYTF | TGTGCCAGCACCCCTGGTGGCAGGGCTTTAATCCATGGCTACACCTTC
. | TRBD1 | TRBJ2-1 | TRBV5-1 | CASSPVEQGAFRFF | TGCGCCAGCAGCCCCGTCGAGCAGGGGGCTTTCCGGTTCTTC
. | . | TRBJ2-7 | TRBV6-4 | CASSDGPGYEQYF | TGTGCCAGCAGTGACGGACCGGGATACGAGCAGTACTTC
few | . | TRBJ1-2 | TRBV5-5 | CASSTRRGANYGYTF | TGTGCCAGCAGTACGCGAAGGGGCGCGAACTATGGCTACACCTTC
. | TRBD1 | TRBJ2-7 | TRBV28 | CASSLGQGLPYEQYF | TGTGCCAGCAGTCTGGGACAGGGGTTGCCCTACGAGCAGTACTTC
. | TRBD2 | TRBJ2-3 | TRBV6-2/TRBV6-3 | CASSSPSGLTDTQYF | TGTGCCAGCAGTTCCCCTAGCGGGCTCACAGATACGCAGTATTTT
. | TRBD1 | TRBJ1-1 | TRBV5-6 | CASSWDSMNTEAFF | TGTGCCAGCAGTTGGGACAGCATGAACACTGAAGCTTTCTTT
. | TRBD2 | TRBJ2-5 | TRBV6-4 | CASSGLAGGEYQETQYF | TGTGCCAGCAGTGGACTAGCGGGGGGGGAGTACCAAGAGACCCAGTACTTC
. | . | TRBJ2-5 | TRBV5-1 | CASSLGSGQETQYF | TGCGCCAGCAGCTTGGGTAGCGGACAAGAGACCCAGTACTTC
. | TRBD1 | TRBJ1-6 | TRBV2 | CASRSIGAGGESPLHF | TGTGCCAGCCGCAGCATTGGAGCAGGGGGCGAATCACCCCTCCACTTT
. | . | TRBJ1-5 | TRBV4-2 | CASSQDSGADGNQPQHF | TGTGCCAGCAGCCAAGATAGTGGGGCAGATGGCAATCAGCCCCAGCATTTT
. | TRBD1 | TRBJ2-5 | TRBV28 | CASSSLRQGQETQYF | TGTGCCAGCAGTTCTCTTCGACAGGGCCAAGAGACCCAGTACTTC
. | TRBD1 | TRBJ2-3 | TRBV11-3 | CASSPGTGADTQYF | TGTGCCAGCAGCCCCGGGACAGGGGCAGATACGCAGTATTTT